Sequencing of this TCR beta chain was carried out in a study of T-cell memory formation after mild COVID-19. Overall study findings and caveats: Memory from before infection featured some responding clones, which suggests cross-reactive memory joined. Largely, contracting CD4+ clones fell within CM and EM, and contracting CD8+ clones within EMRA.

Employing constant-segment primers, 5'RACE generated TCR alpha and TCR beta cDNA libraries bearing sample barcodes and UMIs. TCRdb fed the 5' RACE reads into MiXCR, producing one record per CDR3 protein. This sample carries 180,000 or so distinct CDR3 sequences, around a tenth of them seen once, and the ten largest clones take 3% to 4%. The CDR3 sequence is 14 residues long. CDR1 SGHAT and CDR2 FQNNGV come from the germline V gene. V gave up 3 bases and J gave up 9 bases, with 17 bases separating them. Concerning this clonotype: Its antigen is currently unknown.

The source is a man in his late teens or twenties who had mild COVID-19 (a few samples of this study predate the infection). Cell type and time point are not known. This chain uses TRBV11-2 with TRBJ1-1; TRBD1 might be the D (5 bases). The source material was PBMCs or a T cell subset sorted from them (not recorded which). CDR3 DNA: TGTGCCAGCAGCTTCCTTCGGGGCGTCTCTCAAGCTTTCTTT. Its protein is CASSFLRGVSQAFF.